These 30 T cell receptor beta chains were all obtained from the same sample, sequenced in a study of shared clonotypes between healthy human individuals. Some clones are missing from TCRdb's copy, which holds only in-frame ones; the method was immunoSEQ multiplex PCR. The repertoire has a few hundred thousand clones, about 96% of them found once; the top ten carry 0.055% to 0.07%. The specimen was naive CD4+ T cells sorted from blood. Subset of the sample: CD45RA+ positively selected. The receptors originated from a woman younger than 45 in good health.

The rearrangement uses TRBV18 and TRBJ2-1, with TRBD2 matching 11 bases. The CDR3 covers 17 residues. Per the germline V gene, CDR1 is KGHSH and CDR2 is LQKENI. V trimming: 3 bases; J trimming: 0 bases; junction bases outside the gene matches: 4. The CDR3 DNA follows: TGTGCCAGCTCACCCACTAGCGGGAGTGACTCCTACAATGAGCAGTTCTTC. Its protein is CASSPTSGSDSYNEQFF.

The chain has TRBV29-1 and TRBJ2-7; D may be TRBD1 or TRBD2 (5 bases each). The CDR3 sequence is 13 residues long. Looked up from germline, CDR1 is SQVTM and CDR2 is ANQGSEA. V was cut by 4 bases and J by 6 bases, with 16 bases left in between. CDR3 sequence reads: CSVVRQGPSEQYF. The CDR3 coding sequence is TGCAGCGTTGTTCGGCAGGGACCCTCCGAGCAGTACTTC.

The chain is built from TRBV27 and TRBJ2-2; D remains unclear. The germline gives CDR1 MNHEY, CDR2 SMNVEV (reference sequence). V shed 5 bases and J shed 1 base, with 8 bases lying between them. There are 14 residues in the CDR3. CDR3: CASSPGLNTGELFF. The CDR3 DNA is TGTGCCAGCAGTCCCGGGCTGAACACCGGGGAGCTGTTTTTT.

The chain couples TRBV19 to TRBJ2-3; 11 bases match TRBD2. V dropped 3 bases and J dropped 5; count of bases not matched to a gene: 4. The CDR3 is 15 amino acids. Germline values: CDR1 LNHDA, CDR2 SQIVND (reference sequence). CDR3: CASSMPGLAEDTQYF. The CDR3 nucleotides read TGTGCCAGTAGTATGCCGGGACTAGCGGAAGATACGCAGTATTTT.

The table lists this clone with a few counts. This specimen includes other DNA sequences encoding the same CDR3. The chain employs TRBV4-1 and TRBJ1-5; D is unresolved. The CDR3 sequence is 12 residues long. Germline V lookup: CDR1 MGHRA, CDR2 YSYEKL. The germline V and J ends were trimmed by 3 bases and 7 bases, with 7 bases remaining between them. Here the CDR3 DNA reads TGCGCCAGCAGCCAGGTGGGACAGCCCCAGCATTTT. It yields the protein CASSQVGQPQHF.

The gene calls are TRBV7-3 and TRBJ2-3; a possible D gene is TRBD2 (6 bases). The CDR3 covers 13 residues. Per the germline V gene, CDR1 is SGHTA and CDR2 is FQGTGA. Trimming removed 4 bases from V and 8 bases from J, with 13 bases in between. The CDR3 DNA reads as TGTGCCAGCAGCTCCGGGACTCCTAGTACGCAGTATTTT. Its translation is CASSSGTPSTQYF.

The chain employs TRBV28 and TRBJ1-1; D is perhaps TRBD1 (5 bases). Germline V gene data show CDR1 as MDHEN and CDR2 as SYDVKM. The CDR3 sequence is 14 residues long. V was trimmed by 2 bases and J by 4 bases, leaving 11 bases between them. The CDR3 region is CASSLGRGGTEAFF. CDR3 DNA: TGTGCCAGCAGTTTAGGGAGGGGTGGCACTGAAGCTTTCTTT.

This chain uses TRBV29-1 with TRBJ2-2, with 10 bases aligning to TRBD1. The germline CDR1 and CDR2 sequences are SQVTM and ANQGSEA. This CDR3 spans 13 amino acids. J lost 1 base, V lost 7 bases, and 0 bases had no gene match. CDR3 region: CSGDRGNTGELFF. CDR3 sequence (DNA): TGCAGCGGGGACAGGGGGAACACCGGGGAGCTGTTTTTT.

The J gene is TRBJ2-7, the V gene TRBV18, with D unclear. V lost 1 base, J lost 5 bases, and 15 bases lay in between. There are 15 residues in the CDR3. Germline CDR1 reads KGHSH; CDR2 reads LQKENI. The CDR3 DNA reads TGTGCCAGCTCACCACTTCCACGGAGAGACAACGAGCAGTACTTC. This translates into CASSPLPRRDNEQYF.

V and J are TRBV30 and TRBJ2-7, with TRBD1 identical over 9 bases. Germline loops: CDR1 GTSNPN, CDR2 SVGIG (reference sequence). This CDR3 comprises 13 residues. V gave up 2 bases and J gave up 10 bases; unmatched junction bases: 9. CDR3: CAWSPEGQGRQYF. For the CDR3, the DNA is TGTGCCTGGAGTCCTGAGGGACAGGGAAGACAGTACTTC.

V gene TRBV5-1 combines with J gene TRBJ2-1, with TRBD1 as a possible D gene (5 bases). The CDR3 consists of 15 residues. V shed 2 bases and J shed 6 bases, with 15 bases lying between them. CDR1 and CDR2 from the germline V gene are SGHRS and YFSETQ. The CDR3 DNA is TGCGCCAGCAGCTTCACAGGACCCGGCACCAATGAGCAGTTCTTC. Translating it yields CASSFTGPGTNEQFF.

The rearrangement joins TRBV5-1 to TRBJ1-6; D remains unclear. Germline CDR1 reads SGHRS; CDR2 reads YFSETQ. The CDR3 has 14 amino acids. V lost 2 bases, J lost 6 bases, and 9 bases lay in between. This CDR3 is CASSFKGGNSPLHF. Here the CDR3 DNA reads TGCGCCAGCAGCTTCAAGGGAGGTAATTCACCCCTCCACTTT.

The chain links TRBV27 to TRBJ2-6, with unresolved D. Germline lookup yields CDR1 MNHEY and CDR2 SMNVEV (reference sequence). The CDR3 loop spans 16 amino acids. V was shortened by 2 bases and J by 4 bases, with 12 bases between the two germline ends. In nucleotides, the CDR3 is TGTGCCAGCAGTTTAGTAGCTGGGAAAGGGGCCAACGTCCTGACTTTC. This encodes CASSLVAGKGANVLTF.

The chain recombines TRBV28 with TRBJ2-2; D may be TRBD1 (5 bases). CDR1 is MDHEN, CDR2 SYDVKM, per germline. Trimming left V 3 bases short and J 3 bases short, with 11 bases between. The CDR3 totals 15 residues. CDR3 in DNA: TGTGCCAGCAGTTTCATGGGGCGGTACACCGGGGAGCTGTTTTTT. It codes for CASSFMGRYTGELFF.

The DNA of the CDR3 is TGCGCCAGCAGTGAGGGACTAGCGGGAGCGTATGAGCAGTTCTTC. Residues: CASSEGLAGAYEQFF. The chain combines TRBV10-1 with TRBJ2-1; 13 bases agree with TRBD2. In germline, CDR1 is WNHNN, CDR2 SYGVQD (reference sequence). Trimming cost V 2 bases and J 8 bases; bases outside gene matches: 3. The CDR3 is 15 amino acids.

The J gene is TRBJ1-6, the V gene TRBV7-9; 7 bases fit TRBD1. Per germline, CDR1 SEHNR and CDR2 FQNEAQ (reference sequence). The CDR3 length is 14 residues. V lost 5 bases to trimming and J lost 5 bases; unmatched junction nucleotides: 3. In DNA, the CDR3 is TGTGCCAGCAGCCGGGACAGTAATAATTCACCCCTCCACTTT. Its translation: CASSRDSNNSPLHF.

The chain recombines TRBV5-5 with TRBJ2-7; TRBD1 aligns across 8 bases. Germline assignment: CDR1 SGHKS and CDR2 YYEKEE (reference sequence). The CDR3 sequence is 16 residues long. Germline trimming cut 1 base from V and 5 bases from J; bases unmatched to any gene: 11. The CDR3 spells CASSLSPRTGTDEQYF. CDR3 nucleotide sequence: TGTGCCAGCAGCTTGTCCCCTAGGACAGGGACCGACGAGCAGTACTTC.

This rearrangement joins TRBV7-9 to TRBJ2-1; 8 bases agree with TRBD2. Per the germline V gene, CDR1 is SEHNR and CDR2 is FQNEAQ (reference sequence). CDR3 length: 15 amino acids. Trimming at V came to 0 bases and at J to 8 bases, leaving 6 bases not matched to a gene. The CDR3 spells CASSLAGRARDEQFF. In DNA, the CDR3 is TGTGCCAGCAGCTTAGCCGGGAGGGCTAGGGATGAGCAGTTCTTC.

The CDR3 coding sequence is TGTGCCAGCAGCCCACTCATGAACACTGAAGCTTTCTTT. Amino acids: CASSPLMNTEAFF. The genes are TRBV27 and TRBJ1-1; no clear D. V gave up 6 bases and J gave up 0 bases, with 8 bases separating them. There are 13 residues in the CDR3. The V gene's germline CDR1 is MNHEY and CDR2 SMNVEV (reference sequence).

As regards this clone: Additional DNA sequences in this sample encode the identical CDR3. The chain uses TRBV28 and TRBJ2-3, with 13 bases that match TRBD2. Per the germline V gene, CDR1 is MDHEN and CDR2 is SYDVKM. The CDR3 is 17 amino acids. The V segment lost 1 base and the J segment 0 bases; nucleotides outside the gene matches: 1. DNA for the CDR3: TGTGCCAGCAGTTTATTGGGACTAGCGGGAAGCACAGATACGCAGTATTTT. It is translated as CASSLLGLAGSTDTQYF. Based on the CDR3 plus reference TRBV28 and TRBJ2-3, the full variable domain is DVKVTQSSRYLVKRTGEKVFLECVQDMDHENMFWYRQDPGLGLRLIYFSYDVKMKEKGDIPEGYSVSREKKERFSLILESASTNQTSMYLCASSLLGLAGSTDTQYFGPGTRLTVL.

The V and J genes are TRBV6-1 and TRBJ2-2, with D possibly matching TRBD2 (6 bases). The CDR3 extends over 16 amino acids. Germline V gives CDR1 MNHNS, CDR2 SASEGT. V was clipped by 4 bases and J by 0 bases, with 12 bases between them. The CDR3: CASSARTISNTGELFF. The CDR3, as DNA: TGTGCCAGCAGTGCCCGGACTATCTCGAACACCGGGGAGCTGTTTTTT.

V usage is TRBV6-5 and J usage is TRBJ2-3; D uncertain. V lost 2 bases and J lost 1, with 10 bases in between. This CDR3 is built from 15 residues. The germline V gene has CDR1 MNHEY and CDR2 SVGAGI. CDR3 in DNA: TGTGCCAGCAGTTACGGCGGTCCCCGCACAGATACGCAGTATTTT. Translating it yields CASSYGGPRTDTQYF.

The chain combines TRBV27 with TRBJ2-1, with D uncertain. In germline, CDR1 is MNHEY, CDR2 SMNVEV (reference sequence). V lost 7 bases and J 3 bases, leaving 10 bases between the germline ends. The CDR3 has 13 amino acids. The CDR3 DNA follows: TGTGCCAGCATAGGGCGGAACTACAATGAGCAGTTCTTC. Amino acids: CASIGRNYNEQFF.

This chain uses TRBV6-5 with TRBJ1-4; no definite D call. Germline CDR1 is MNHEY and CDR2 is SVGAGI. Trimming took 0 bases from V and 7 from J, leaving 12 bases between them. The CDR3 length is 15 residues. Here the CDR3 DNA reads TGTGCCAGCAGTTACTCTTCCCAAGGCAGTGAAAAACTGTTTTTT. It encodes CASSYSSQGSEKLFF.

The rearrangement links TRBV5-1 to TRBJ2-1, with D perhaps TRBD1 (5 bases). Trimming removed 5 bases from V and 6 bases from J, with 12 bases in between. The germline gives CDR1 SGHRS, CDR2 YFSETQ. The CDR3 extends over 13 amino acids. CDR3 amino acids: CASRPDTANEQFF. DNA of the CDR3: TGCGCCAGCAGGCCGGACACGGCCAATGAGCAGTTCTTC.

This clone was counted a single time. V and J are TRBV9 and TRBJ2-3, with D unclear. The germline V gene encodes CDR1 SGDLS and CDR2 YYNGEE. The CDR3 is made up of 13 amino acids. Deletions cut 3 bases from V and 4 bases from J, with 9 bases between. CDR3: CASSGMLADTQYF. The CDR3 DNA reads TGTGCCAGCAGCGGGATGCTAGCAGATACGCAGTATTTT.

The chain joins TRBV19 to TRBJ1-4; D is possibly TRBD1 (5 bases). The length of the CDR3 is 17 residues. The germline gives CDR1 LNHDA, CDR2 SQIVND (reference sequence). Trimming left V 3 bases short and J 0 bases short, with 14 bases between. CDR3 sequence: CASSMGTGTATNEKLFF. Here the CDR3 DNA reads TGTGCCAGTAGTATGGGGACGGGGACCGCAACTAATGAAAAACTGTTTTTT. The whole variable domain, filled in from reference TRBV19 and TRBJ1-4, reads DGGITQSPKYLFRKEGQNVTLSCEQNLNHDAMYWYRQDPGQGLRLIYYSQIVNDFQKGDIAEGYSVSREKKESFPLTVTSAQKNPTAFYLCASSMGTGTATNEKLFFGSGTQLSVL.

This clone came up once. The gene calls are TRBV10-3 and TRBJ2-1; 9 bases align to TRBD2. Germline CDR1 and CDR2: ENHRY and SYGVKD. With V trimmed by 6 bases and J by 0 bases, 3 bases remained unmatched. This CDR3 is built from 15 residues. The CDR3 region is CAIRTSGASYNEQFF. CDR3 bases: TGTGCCATCAGGACTAGCGGAGCCTCCTACAATGAGCAGTTCTTC.

This clone was counted a single time. The chain couples TRBV27 to TRBJ1-4; D is undetermined. Trimming cost V 0 bases and J 0 bases, with 5 bases left between them. Per the germline V gene, CDR1 is MNHEY and CDR2 is SMNVEV (reference sequence). CDR3 size: 15 residues. CDR3 coding DNA: TGTGCCAGCAGTTTATCGCAGCCAACTAATGAAAAACTGTTTTTT. As protein: CASSLSQPTNEKLFF.

The chain is built from TRBV27 and TRBJ2-7, with 9 bases that match TRBD2. V was clipped by 6 bases and J by 3 bases; unmatched bases: 6. This CDR3 has 14 residues. Germline V gene lookup returns CDR1 MNHEY and CDR2 SMNVEV (reference sequence). Here the CDR3 DNA reads TGTGCCAGCAGGGGACTAGCCTCCCACTACGAGCAGTACTTC. It translates to CASRGLASHYEQYF.